These 26 T cell receptor beta chains share one sample of origin, sequenced in a study of graft-versus-host responses after intestinal transplantation. Both intraepithelial and lamina propria lymphocytes were released by processing graft tissue. Measured with immunoSEQ multiplex PCR; TCRdb has only the in-frame clones, and not every one. The table lists about 29,000 clones, approximately 80% of them singletons. Specimen: ileum tissue, collected 98 days after intestinal transplantation. The source of these receptors is a human patient who received an intestinal transplant, so some T cells may come from the graft donor.

The V gene is TRBV2, the J gene TRBJ2-2; D not certain. The V and J ends lost 3 bases and 8 bases respectively, with 19 bases between them. The germline V gene encodes CDR1 SNHLY and CDR2 FYNNEI. The CDR3 extends over 16 amino acids. CDR3 region: CASSDWILVQGGELFF. The CDR3, as DNA: TGTGCCAGCAGTGACTGGATATTGGTCCAAGGGGGGGAGCTGTTTTTT.

The chain links TRBV27 to TRBJ2-2, with D possibly matching TRBD1 (5 bases). The CDR3 sequence is 16 residues long. Germline loops: CDR1 MNHEY, CDR2 SMNVEV (reference sequence). Trimming left V 6 bases short and J 6 bases short, with 20 bases between. Written as DNA, the CDR3 is TGTGCCAGCAGGAAACAGGTCCTTGTTATGTCCGGGGAGCTGTTTTTT. Protein product: CASRKQVLVMSGELFF.

The chain uses TRBV27 and TRBJ1-6; D is possibly TRBD1 (5 bases). The germline gives CDR1 MNHEY, CDR2 SMNVEV (reference sequence). The CDR3 length is 16 residues. V lost 0 bases and J lost 11, with 17 bases in between. The CDR3 is CASSLSARVQFPPLHF. CDR3 DNA: TGTGCCAGCAGTTTATCGGCCAGGGTTCAATTCCCACCCCTCCACTTT.

This clone was recorded a few times. J is TRBJ1-3 and V is TRBV11-2, with no clear D. The CDR3 runs to 13 residues. Trimming left V 5 bases short and J 0 bases short, with 5 bases between. Germline V gene sequence: CDR1 SGHAT, CDR2 FQNNGV. DNA of the CDR3: TGTGCCAGCAGCGATTTCTCTGGAAACACCATATATTTT. Translation: CASSDFSGNTIYF. Looking up the rest from reference TRBV11-2 and TRBJ1-3 gives the full variable domain: EAGVAQSPRYKIIEKRQSVAFWCNPISGHATLYWYQQILGQGPKLLIQFQNNGVVDDSQLPKDRFSAERLKGVDSTLKIQPAKLEDSAVYLCASSDFSGNTIYFGEGSWLTVV.

The V and J genes are TRBV5-4 and TRBJ1-4; no clear D. The V and J ends lost 0 bases and 7 bases respectively, with 7 bases between them. Germline assignment: CDR1 SGHNT and CDR2 YYREEE (reference sequence). This CDR3 is 13 amino acids long. CDR3 nucleotides: TGTGCCAGCAGCTTGGGGTTGGGTGAAAAACTGTTTTTT. It is translated as CASSLGLGEKLFF.

This chain links TRBV5-1 with TRBJ2-7, with TRBD1 as a possible D gene (6 bases). Germline V CDR1 and CDR2: SGHRS, YFSETQ. This CDR3 has 15 residues. V shed 2 bases and J shed 0 bases, with 12 bases lying between them. The CDR3 region has the DNA TGCGCCAGCAGCTTAATAGACAGGTACTCCTACGAGCAGTACTTC. It translates to CASSLIDRYSYEQYF.

The chain employs TRBV2 and TRBJ1-1; 8 bases are shared with TRBD1. The CDR3 runs to 14 residues. Germline V gene sequence: CDR1 SNHLY, CDR2 FYNNEI. Trimming cost V 6 bases and J 1 base; bases outside gene matches: 4. CDR3 nucleotide sequence: TGTGCCAGCAGACGTGACAGGGGGAACACTGAAGCTTTCTTT. It yields the protein CASRRDRGNTEAFF.

J is TRBJ2-5 and V is TRBV11-3, with unresolved D. The germline CDR1 and CDR2 sequences are SGHNT and YENEEA. With 5 bases removed from V and 5 bases from J, the gap between germline ends came to 9 bases. The CDR3 spans 12 residues. CDR3 residues: CASSPGVETQYF. CDR3 in DNA: TGTGCCAGCAGCCCTGGGGTGGAGACCCAGTACTTC.

This chain uses TRBV19 with TRBJ1-4, with D hard to call. The CDR3 is 15 amino acids. In germline, CDR1 is LNHDA, CDR2 SQIVND (reference sequence). Trimming removed 3 bases at V and 2 bases at J, with 10 bases between. The CDR3 protein is CASSISGGTNEKLFF. The CDR3 DNA reads as TGTGCCAGTAGTATCAGTGGAGGCACTAATGAAAAACTGTTTTTT.

The CDR3 region has the DNA TGTGCCAGCAGCTTAGGTGGGGACAGGAACTATGGCTACACCTTC. This codes for CASSLGGDRNYGYTF. The J gene is TRBJ1-2, the V gene TRBV11-3, with TRBD1 identical over 8 bases. CDR1 and CDR2 (germline): SGHNT, YENEEA. The CDR3 loop spans 15 amino acids. With V trimmed by 1 base and J by 2 bases, 3 bases remained unmatched.

V usage is TRBV6-1 and J usage is TRBJ2-7; D is possibly TRBD1 or TRBD2 (6 bases each). Germline V CDR1 and CDR2: MNHNS, SASEGT. V was shortened by 0 bases and J by 6 bases, with 15 bases between the two germline ends. The CDR3 is made up of 15 amino acids. The CDR3 sequence: CASSEAAGEEAEQYF. The CDR3 DNA sequence: TGTGCCAGCAGTGAAGCGGCAGGGGAGGAGGCCGAGCAGTACTTC.

This chain joins TRBV28 and TRBJ2-2; the D gene is possibly TRBD2 (6 bases). Germline V lookup: CDR1 MDHEN, CDR2 SYDVKM. This CDR3 spans 16 amino acids. The V and J ends lost 3 bases and 2 bases respectively, with 13 bases between them. Written as DNA, the CDR3 is TGTGCCAGCAGTTTCCGTGCGGGGATAAACACCGGGGAGCTGTTTTTT. This gives the protein CASSFRAGINTGELFF.

The V gene is TRBV7-9, the J gene TRBJ2-1; D gene unclear. This CDR3 region has 12 residues. The germline gives CDR1 SEHNR, CDR2 FQNEAQ (reference sequence). V lost 4 bases to trimming and J lost 5 bases, with 6 bases between them. The CDR3 region has the DNA TGTGCCAGCAGCTACGGAGACAATGAGCAGTTCTTC. It specifies CASSYGDNEQFF.

This sequence joins TRBV5-8 and TRBJ2-1; 7 nucleotides line up with TRBD1. The germline V gene has CDR1 SGHTS and CDR2 YDEGEE. Germline trimming cut 0 bases from V and 6 bases from J; bases unmatched to any gene: 3. The CDR3 spans 14 residues. The CDR3 loop reads CASSLVRGPNEQFF. The CDR3, as DNA: TGTGCCAGCAGCTTGGTTAGGGGGCCCAATGAGCAGTTCTTC. The full variable domain, with the rest looked up from reference TRBV5-8 and TRBJ2-1, is EAGVTQSPTHLIKTRGQQATLRCSPISGHTSVYWYQQALGLGLQFLLWYDEGEERNRGNFPPRFSGRQFPNYSSELNVNALELEDSALYLCASSLVRGPNEQFFGPGTRLTVL.

This chain joins TRBV5-4 and TRBJ2-7; 12 bases agree with TRBD2. This CDR3 has 15 residues. The V gene end was trimmed by 4 bases and the J gene end by 2 bases; junction bases not matched to a gene: 4. Germline CDR1 is SGHNT and CDR2 is YYREEE (reference sequence). CDR3 nucleotide sequence: TGTGCCAGCAGCACCGGACTAGCGGGAACCTACGAGCAGTACTTC. This sequence encodes CASSTGLAGTYEQYF. The full variable domain, its missing parts supplied by reference TRBV5-4 and TRBJ2-7, is ETGVTQSPTHLIKTRGQQVTLRCSSQSGHNTVSWYQQALGQGPQFIFQYYREEENGRGNFPPRFSGLQFPNYSSELNVNALELDDSALYLCASSTGLAGTYEQYFGPGTRLTVT.

The chain carries TRBV5-6 and TRBJ1-5; TRBD1 is a possible D gene (5 bases). This CDR3 contains 14 residues. With 0 bases removed from V and 6 bases from J, the gap between germline ends came to 10 bases. Germline CDR1 is SGHDT and CDR2 is YYEEEE. CDR3 DNA sequence: TGTGCCAGCAGCTTGGGACAGTATAGTCAGCCCCAGCATTTT. This gives the protein CASSLGQYSQPQHF.

The V call is TRBV28, the J call TRBJ2-1, with D perhaps given as TRBD1 or TRBD2 (7 bases each). This CDR3 is 15 amino acids long. Germline-derived CDR1 and CDR2 are MDHEN and SYDVKM. V was clipped by 3 bases and J by 10 bases, with 19 bases between them. Here the CDR3 DNA reads TGTGCCAGCAGTTTGCAGGGGGGGGCAGTGGAGGAGCAGTTCTTC. Translating it yields CASSLQGGAVEEQFF.

This chain joins TRBV11-2 and TRBJ2-3; TRBD2 agrees at 11 bases. Germline assignment: CDR1 SGHAT and CDR2 FQNNGV. V lost 11 bases to trimming and J lost 2 bases; unmatched junction nucleotides: 6. This CDR3 has 14 residues. The CDR3 sequence: CACTSGGVTDTQYF. In DNA, the CDR3 is TGTGCCTGCACTAGCGGGGGTGTCACAGATACGCAGTATTTT.

V and J are TRBV6-5 and TRBJ1-2; no reliable D call. This CDR3 has 13 amino acids. Germline lookup yields CDR1 MNHEY and CDR2 SVGAGI. V lost 6 bases and J 10 bases, leaving 18 bases between the germline ends. The DNA for the CDR3 is TGTGCCAGCAGCCGATCTACGGGCCTTGTCTACACCTTC. Encoded protein: CASSRSTGLVYTF.

The chain uses TRBV4-1 and TRBJ1-1; 9 positions agree with TRBD1. This CDR3 region has 17 residues. V gave up 4 bases and J gave up 3 bases; unmatched junction bases: 12. Germline loops: CDR1 MGHRA, CDR2 YSYEKL. For the CDR3, the DNA is TGCGCCAGCAGCCGTACAGGGGGCGAGTGGGTTCACACTGAAGCTTTCTTT. Its protein product is CASSRTGGEWVHTEAFF.

The chain joins TRBV5-4 to TRBJ1-1; D is possibly TRBD1 (6 bases). CDR1 is SGHNT and CDR2 is YYREEE in the germline V gene (reference sequence). Trimming stripped 7 bases from V and 1 base from J, with 11 bases between. This CDR3 has 13 residues. The CDR3 region is CASGRTENTEAFF. CDR3 in DNA: TGTGCCAGCGGACGGACAGAGAACACTGAAGCTTTCTTT.

The genes are TRBV19 and TRBJ2-7, with D tentatively TRBD1 or TRBD2 (5 bases each). This CDR3 comprises 12 residues. The germline V gene has CDR1 LNHDA and CDR2 SQIVND (reference sequence). V lost 8 bases to trimming and J lost 3 bases, with 11 bases between them. CDR3 protein: CASEGPNYEQYF. In nucleotides, the CDR3 is TGTGCCAGTGAGGGACCAAACTACGAGCAGTACTTC.

The chain employs TRBV6-1 and TRBJ2-7; no reliable D call. The V end was cut by 5 bases, the J end by 2 bases, with 16 bases between. CDR1 and CDR2 from the germline V gene are MNHNS and SASEGT. This CDR3 has 15 amino acids. CDR3 region: CASSRADTYTYEQYF. The CDR3 DNA reads TGTGCCAGCAGTCGCGCTGACACGTACACCTACGAGCAGTACTTC.

In its sample, this clone was seen a few times. This sequence joins TRBV30 and TRBJ2-7, with unresolved D. Germline CDR1 reads GTSNPN; CDR2 reads SVGIG (reference sequence). V shed 0 bases and J shed 3 bases, with 12 bases lying between them. CDR3 length: 14 amino acids. DNA of the CDR3: TGTGCCTGGAGTGTAGGGCAGCTCAGCTACGAGCAGTACTTC. Residues: CAWSVGQLSYEQYF.

The chain has TRBV28 and TRBJ1-2; 8 nucleotides match TRBD1. This CDR3 has 14 amino acids. The germline gives CDR1 MDHEN, CDR2 SYDVKM. J gave up 8 bases and V 4 bases, and 9 bases lay outside the gene matches. The CDR3 nucleotides read TGTGCCAGCAGTTGGGACTCAGGGGGCCGGGGCTACACCTTC. It is translated as CASSWDSGGRGYTF.

The chain is built from TRBV7-6 and TRBJ1-1, with 8 bases that match TRBD1. Germline V gene data show CDR1 as SGHVS and CDR2 as FNYEAQ. CDR3 size: 12 residues. Trimming cost V 5 bases and J 8 bases; bases outside gene matches: 4. CDR3 loop: CASSDNRGEAFF. The CDR3 DNA is TGTGCCAGCAGCGATAACAGGGGGGAAGCTTTCTTT. The full variable domain, with the rest looked up from reference TRBV7-6 and TRBJ1-1, is GAGVSQSPRYKVTKRGQDVALRCDPISGHVSLYWYRQALGQGPEFLTYFNYEAQQDKSGLPNDRFSAERPEGSISTLTIQRTEQRDSAMYRCASSDNRGEAFFGQGTRLTVV.